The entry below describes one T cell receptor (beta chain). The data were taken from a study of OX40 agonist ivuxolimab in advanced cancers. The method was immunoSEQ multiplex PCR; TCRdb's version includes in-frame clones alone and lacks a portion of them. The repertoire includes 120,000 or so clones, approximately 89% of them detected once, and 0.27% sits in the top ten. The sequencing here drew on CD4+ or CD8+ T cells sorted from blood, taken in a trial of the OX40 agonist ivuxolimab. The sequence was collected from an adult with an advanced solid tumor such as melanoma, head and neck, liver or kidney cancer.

CDR3 sequence (DNA): TGTGCCTCGGAGGGGGAAAGGACCCAGTACTTC. Amino acid sequence: CASEGERTQYF. The chain carries TRBV7-9 and TRBJ2-5; D could derive from TRBD1 or TRBD2 (6 bases each). The V gene lost 11 bases and the J gene lost 7 bases, with 14 bases spanning the gap. Germline CDR1 reads SEHNR; CDR2 reads FQNEAQ (reference sequence). The CDR3 spans 11 residues.